This note documents a single TCR beta chain sequence. The CDR3 extends over 14 amino acids. From germline, CDR1 is GTSNPN and CDR2 SVGIG (reference sequence). Trimming cost V 4 bases and J 2 bases; bases outside gene matches: 4. Clones were sequenced by immunoSEQ multiplex PCR, and TCRdb holds only the in-frame ones, with some missing. In the table there are 950,000 to 1,200,000 clones, around 77% of which are singletons. The sample originates from a study of shared clonotypes between healthy human individuals. The rearrangement links TRBV30 to TRBJ2-3; 9 bases are a match to TRBD2. The sequenced material came from memory CD4+ T cells from PBMCs. The subset is: CD45RA-negative fraction. The receptor was isolated from a man between 18 and 35 years old in good health. Some clones in this sample may be carry-over from other donors' samples. CDR3 residues: CAWTPSGNTDTQYF. The DNA of the CDR3 is TGTGCCTGGACCCCTAGCGGGAACACAGATACGCAGTATTTT.